These 22 T cell receptor beta chains came from one sample sequenced in a study of human T cells and chemical hapten exposure. Noted time point: pre-sensitization, week 0. The treatment was: therapeutic diphenylcyclopropenone sensitization with weekly scalp DPC. TCRdb reprocessed the RACE reads via MiXCR and lists one record per CDR3 protein. The sample consists of more than 300,000 distinct CDR3 sequences, about 5.4% of them appearing once. The specimen was whole blood, collected in connection with sensitization to the hapten diphenylcyclopropenone (DPC). The origin of the receptors is a woman aged 18-30 years with alopecia areata. Some clones in this sample may be carry-over from other donors' samples.

The genes are TRBV7-9 and TRBJ1-6; the D gene is possibly TRBD1 (6 bases). This CDR3 is 16 amino acids long. V gave up 2 bases and J gave up 9 bases, with 17 bases separating them. Germline assignment: CDR1 SEHNR and CDR2 FQNEAQ (reference sequence). CDR3 protein: CASSLLEVGAGSPLHF. CDR3 in DNA: TGTGCCAGCAGCTTACTTGAAGTGGGGGCCGGTTCACCCCTCCACTTT.

The sample holds a few counts of this clonotype. The chain couples TRBV6-2 or TRBV6-3 to TRBJ2-7; D is possibly TRBD2 (5 bases). With 5 bases removed from V and 7 bases from J, the gap between germline ends came to 21 bases. In germline, CDR1 is MNHEY, CDR2 SVGEGT. The CDR3 contains 15 residues. DNA for the CDR3: TGTGCCAGCAGTGATGGTCGCCTCGGAGCGGATGAGCAGTACTTC. Translating gives CASSDGRLGADEQYF.

The chain recombines TRBV15 with TRBJ1-4; 9 nucleotides line up with TRBD1. CDR3 length equals 16 residues. The germline V gene has CDR1 LNHNV and CDR2 YYDKDF (reference sequence). The V segment lost 0 bases and the J segment 4 bases; nucleotides outside the gene matches: 3. The CDR3 loop is CATSRDRDRVNEKLFF. The CDR3 nucleotides read TGTGCCACCAGCAGAGATCGGGACAGGGTTAATGAAAAACTGTTTTTT.

This clonotype came up many times. V gene TRBV12-3 or TRBV12-4 combines with J gene TRBJ2-3; the D gene is possibly TRBD1 (7 bases). The CDR3 spans 15 residues. V lost 5 bases and J 1 base, leaving 13 bases between the germline ends. The CDR3 sequence: CASSLIRGGTDTQYF. The CDR3 coding sequence is TGTGCCAGCAGTCTTATCAGGGGGGGCACAGATACGCAGTATTTT.

This clonotype was observed a few times. The V gene is TRBV12-3 or TRBV12-4, the J gene TRBJ1-5, with 9 bases fitting TRBD1. This CDR3 spans 22 amino acids. V dropped 6 bases and J dropped 7; count of bases not matched to a gene: 31. The CDR3 DNA is TGTGCCAGCAGCAACTCCCAATCGAACAAAAGGGACAGGGTATCCCCGGGGCAGCCCCAGCATTTT. Translating gives CASSNSQSNKRDRVSPGQPQHF.

This clonotype was seen a few times. The chain couples TRBV4-3 to TRBJ1-2; tentatively, D is TRBD1 (5 bases). Germline assignment: CDR1 LGHNA and CDR2 YSLEER. CDR3 length: 16 residues. Trimming cost V 5 bases and J 3 bases, with 19 bases left between them. CDR3 DNA: TGCGCCAGCAGCTTAACACGGGGGGATGGATACTATGGCTACACCTTC. Translation: CASSLTRGDGYYGYTF.

This chain joins TRBV6-5 and TRBJ1-1; D not certain. The V gene lost 10 bases and the J gene lost 0 bases, with 9 bases spanning the gap. Germline CDR1 is MNHEY and CDR2 is SVGAGI. This CDR3 contains 12 residues. In nucleotides, the CDR3 is TGTGCCACCCGGACCTTGAACACTGAAGCTTTCTTT. This encodes CATRTLNTEAFF.

This clonotype occurred a few times. This chain links TRBV4-1 with TRBJ1-2; D uncertain. The CDR3 spans 16 residues. V gave up 1 base and J gave up 0 bases, with 12 bases separating them. Germline CDR1 MGHRA, CDR2 YSYEKL. In nucleotides, the CDR3 is TGCGCCAGCAGCCAAGCCGCGGGCCCCTCTAACTATGGCTACACCTTC. Translated: CASSQAAGPSNYGYTF.

The J gene is TRBJ1-3, the V gene TRBV9; possible D gene TRBD1, 6 bases. Germline CDR1 reads SGDLS; CDR2 reads YYNGEE. Between the trimmed V and J ends, which lost 0 bases and 4 bases, there was a span of 11 bases. This CDR3 comprises 15 residues. Here the CDR3 reads CASSVETGLGNTIYF. The CDR3, as DNA: TGTGCCAGCAGCGTAGAAACAGGGCTCGGAAACACCATATATTTT.

The V gene is TRBV6-5, the J gene TRBJ2-1; TRBD2 matches 7 bases. The CDR3 is made up of 15 amino acids. Germline CDR1 MNHEY, CDR2 SVGAGI. The trim removed 4 bases at V and 10 bases at J, leaving 13 bases unmatched. The CDR3 region is CASSSSGTPGKEQFF. The CDR3 coding sequence is TGTGCCAGCAGTTCCAGCGGGACCCCAGGAAAGGAGCAGTTCTTC.

The chain carries TRBV20-1 and TRBJ2-3, with 14 nucleotides matching TRBD2. CDR1 DFQATT and CDR2 SNEGSKA come from the germline V gene (reference sequence). CDR3 length equals 16 residues. The V and J ends lost 6 bases and 1 base, in that order; junction bases with no gene match: 6. CDR3 in DNA: TGCAGTGCAGCCGGGACTAGCGGGGGTCGCACAGATACGCAGTATTTT. It specifies CSAAGTSGGRTDTQYF.

The V and J genes are TRBV14 and TRBJ2-3; perhaps TRBD2 as D (6 bases). The V end was cut by 0 bases, the J end by 3 bases, with 19 bases between. Germline CDR1 reads SGHDN; CDR2 reads FVKESK. There are 18 residues in the CDR3. In nucleotides, the CDR3 is TGTGCCAGCAGCCAAGATACAAGGCTAGGAGGGAGAACAGATACGCAGTATTTT. It translates to CASSQDTRLGGRTDTQYF.

This clonotype came up a few times. The genes are TRBV6-2 or TRBV6-3 and TRBJ2-2; 7 bases line up with TRBD1. CDR1 MNHEY and CDR2 SVGEGT come from the germline V gene. The CDR3 has 16 amino acids. V was clipped by 6 bases and J by 1 base; unmatched bases: 8. In DNA, the CDR3 is TGTGCCAGCAGCCTTCTAGGGACAGTGAACACCGGGGAGCTGTTTTTT. It is translated as CASSLLGTVNTGELFF.

V is TRBV12-3 or TRBV12-4 and J is TRBJ2-1; D may correspond to TRBD1 or TRBD2 (6 bases each). The CDR3 consists of 14 residues. Between the trimmed V and J ends, which lost 2 bases and 6 bases, there was a span of 11 bases. This chain's CDR3 is CASSLLQGGNEQFF. CDR3 coding DNA: TGTGCCAGCAGTTTATTACAGGGAGGCAATGAGCAGTTCTTC.

The V call is TRBV6-6, the J call TRBJ1-6; TRBD1 matches at 8 bases. Trimming removed 0 bases from V and 8 bases from J; junction bases left unmatched: 3. From germline, CDR1 is MNHNY and CDR2 SVGAGI (reference sequence). This CDR3 spans 15 amino acids. The CDR3 DNA sequence: TGTGCCAGCAGTTACTCGCAGGGGGCCGATTCACCCCTCCACTTT. Translating it yields CASSYSQGADSPLHF.

This clonotype came up a few times. The chain joins TRBV20-1 to TRBJ2-3; 14 nucleotides line up with TRBD2. The V segment lost 2 bases and the J segment 5 bases; nucleotides outside the gene matches: 15. This CDR3 has 19 residues. Germline V gives CDR1 DFQATT, CDR2 SNEGSKA (reference sequence). In nucleotides, the CDR3 is TGCAGTGCTAGACCATCCGCCCTGGGACTAGCGGGGGCCAAAGATACGCAGTATTTT. Its protein is CSARPSALGLAGAKDTQYF.

V gene TRBV5-1 combines with J gene TRBJ2-5; no clear D gene. Trimming took off 3 bases at V and 5 bases at J, with 2 bases between the two ends. Per germline, CDR1 SGHRS and CDR2 YFSETQ. This CDR3 is built from 10 residues. CDR3: CASSWETQYF. The CDR3 region has the DNA TGCGCCAGCAGCTGGGAGACCCAGTACTTC.

J is TRBJ2-7 and V is TRBV10-3; TRBD1 matches at 9 bases. CDR3 length equals 15 residues. Germline V gives CDR1 ENHRY, CDR2 SYGVKD. V shed 4 bases and J 5 bases; nucleotides not matched to a gene: 9. As DNA, the CDR3 is TGTGCCATCAGTGGATACCGGGACAGGGACAACGAGCAGTACTTC. Translating gives CAISGYRDRDNEQYF.

This clonotype appeared a few times. The rearrangement links TRBV6-1 to TRBJ2-2, with D possibly TRBD1 on 6 matching bases. The V gene lost 4 bases and the J gene lost 4 bases, with 13 bases spanning the gap. CDR1 is MNHNS, CDR2 SASEGT, per germline. The CDR3 length is 15 residues. The CDR3 sequence: CASSVYRVGTGELFF. Here the CDR3 DNA reads TGTGCCAGCAGTGTGTACAGGGTGGGCACCGGGGAGCTGTTTTTT.

This clonotype was counted a few times. The rearrangement uses TRBV10-3 and TRBJ1-1; 8 bases are shared with TRBD1. Germline V CDR1 and CDR2: ENHRY, SYGVKD. The V gene end was trimmed by 4 bases and the J gene end by 6 bases; junction bases not matched to a gene: 13. This CDR3 comprises 16 residues. CDR3 in DNA: TGTGCCATCAGTGGGGCCCCAGGGGGCGCGGATTCTGAAGCTTTCTTT. Amino acids: CAISGAPGGADSEAFF.

V gene TRBV24-1 combines with J gene TRBJ2-2; 8 bases map to TRBD1. V lost 0 bases and J lost 1; bases outside the gene matches: 3. The V gene's germline CDR1 is KGHDR and CDR2 SFDVKD. This CDR3 spans 17 amino acids. In DNA, the CDR3 is TGTGCCACCAGTGATTTGCGGGGGACAGGGAACACCGGGGAGCTGTTTTTT. This gives the protein CATSDLRGTGNTGELFF.

This clonotype occurred a few times. The V and J genes are TRBV6-1 and TRBJ1-5, with 7 bases aligning to TRBD1. CDR3 length: 17 residues. Trimming cost V 10 bases and J 0 bases; bases outside gene matches: 15. In germline, CDR1 is MNHNS, CDR2 SASEGT. The CDR3 reads CATQGGEGAYSNQPQHF. CDR3 DNA: TGTGCCACCCAGGGGGGAGAGGGGGCCTATAGCAATCAGCCCCAGCATTTT.